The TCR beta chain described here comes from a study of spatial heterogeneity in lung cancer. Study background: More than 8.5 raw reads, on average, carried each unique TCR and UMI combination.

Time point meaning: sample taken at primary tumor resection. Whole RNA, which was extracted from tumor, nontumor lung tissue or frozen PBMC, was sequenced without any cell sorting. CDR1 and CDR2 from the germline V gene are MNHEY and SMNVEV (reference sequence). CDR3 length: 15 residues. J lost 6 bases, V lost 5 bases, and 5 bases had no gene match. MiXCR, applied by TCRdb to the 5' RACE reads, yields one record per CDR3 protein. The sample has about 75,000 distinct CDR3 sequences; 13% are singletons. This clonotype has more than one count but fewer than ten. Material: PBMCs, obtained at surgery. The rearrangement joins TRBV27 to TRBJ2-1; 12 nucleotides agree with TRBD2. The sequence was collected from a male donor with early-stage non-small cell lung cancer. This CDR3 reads CASSLGLAGRNEQFF. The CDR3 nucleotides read TGTGCCAGCAGTCTTGGACTAGCGGGACGCAATGAGCAGTTCTTC.